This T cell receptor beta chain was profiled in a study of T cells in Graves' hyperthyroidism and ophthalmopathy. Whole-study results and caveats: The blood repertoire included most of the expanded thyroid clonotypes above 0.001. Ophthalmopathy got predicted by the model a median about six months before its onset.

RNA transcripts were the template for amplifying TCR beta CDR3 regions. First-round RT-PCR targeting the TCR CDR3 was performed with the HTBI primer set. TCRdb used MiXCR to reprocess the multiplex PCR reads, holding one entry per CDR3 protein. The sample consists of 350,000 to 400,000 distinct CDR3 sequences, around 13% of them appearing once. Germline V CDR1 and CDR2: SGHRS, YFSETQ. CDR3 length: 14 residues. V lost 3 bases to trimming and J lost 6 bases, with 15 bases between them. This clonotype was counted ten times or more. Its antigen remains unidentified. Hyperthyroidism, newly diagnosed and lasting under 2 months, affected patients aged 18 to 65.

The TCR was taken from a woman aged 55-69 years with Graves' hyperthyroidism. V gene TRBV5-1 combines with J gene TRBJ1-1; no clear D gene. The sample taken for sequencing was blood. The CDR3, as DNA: TGCGCCAGCAGCTCGTCCACGGGAGAGGCTGAAGCTTTCTTT. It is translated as CASSSSTGEAEAFF.